These 12 T cell receptor beta chains were sequenced from one sample in a study of beta chain features in type 1 diabetes (dated by TCRdb to between 2017 and 2018). Study-wide findings and limitations: A moderate but significant shortening of TCRB CDR3 length was observed in type 1 diabetes patients in all four CD4+ subsets.

No antigens are known for them. The library was prepared using the immunoSEQ multiplex PCR assay. The High Capacity cDNA Reverse Transcription Kit was used to reverse transcribe all of the isolated RNA, meaning that expressed TCRB transcripts were what got sequenced. TCRdb's version of the immuneACCESS table is confined to in-frame rearrangements and falls short of the full clone set. An unresolved V gene accounts for under half of the shortfall where checked; the remainder is of unknown origin. The sample includes 160,000 or so clones, with 63% observed a single time. The ten largest clones capture about 0.091% of the sample. The sequencing input was naive CD4+ T cells from blood. The sample's cell subset or site label, decoded: true naive CD4+ T cells. These receptors were collected from a young man with type 1 diabetes.

Only one count was recorded for this clone. This chain links TRBV20-1 with TRBJ2-5; D remains ambiguous. Between the trimmed V and J ends, which lost 2 bases and 5 bases, there was a span of 6 bases. Germline CDR1 is DFQATT and CDR2 is SNEGSKA (reference sequence). CDR3 length equals 11 residues. CDR3 protein: CSARRSETQYF. The DNA of the CDR3 is TGCAGTGCTAGAAGATCGGAGACCCAGTACTTC.

This chain links TRBV7-9 with TRBJ2-3; D call uncertain. The CDR3 consists of 14 residues. The germline gives CDR1 SEHNR, CDR2 FQNEAQ (reference sequence). The V and J ends lost 1 base and 2 bases respectively, with 7 bases between them. The CDR3 here is CASSLVSSTDTQYF. As DNA, the CDR3 is TGTGCCAGCAGCTTAGTGTCCTCCACAGATACGCAGTATTTT.

The chain is built from TRBV19 and TRBJ2-7; D unresolved. Germline CDR1 reads LNHDA; CDR2 reads SQIVND (reference sequence). The CDR3 sequence is 12 residues long. V shed 9 bases and J shed 3 bases, with 12 bases lying between them. The CDR3 spells CASASSNYEQYF. The DNA for the CDR3 is TGTGCCAGCGCATCCAGTAACTACGAGCAGTACTTC.

The sample holds one count of this clone. The CDR3 DNA reads as TGTGCCAGCAGTGATCGACAAGCCTACGAGCAGTACTTC. This encodes CASSDRQAYEQYF. This chain connects TRBV25-1 to TRBJ2-7; D uncertain. Per the germline V gene, CDR1 is MGHDK and CDR2 is SYGVNS. The CDR3 runs to 13 residues. Trimming removed 3 bases from V and 2 bases from J, with 8 bases in between.

The J gene is TRBJ1-2, the V gene TRBV23-1, with TRBD1 identical over 7 bases. TRBV23-1 is filed as an ORF, its function uncertain. The length of the CDR3 is 13 residues. J gave up 4 bases and V 6 bases, and 5 bases lay outside the gene matches. The CDR3 loop is CASSPDRVYGYTF. In nucleotides, the CDR3 is TGCGCCAGCAGCCCAGACAGGGTCTATGGCTACACCTTC.

This clone turned up a few times. The chain uses TRBV7-9 and TRBJ1-1; D gene ambiguous. The CDR3 totals 18 residues. The V end lost 4 bases, the J end lost 1 base, and 22 bases lay between the germline ends. Germline V CDR1 and CDR2: SEHNR, FQNEAQ (reference sequence). The CDR3 bases are TGTGCCAGCAGCTCAAATGAGCGGAGCGTTAAAGGGAACACTGAAGCTTTCTTT. The encoded protein is CASSSNERSVKGNTEAFF.

The genes are TRBV4-3 and TRBJ2-7; no firm D call. CDR3 length: 13 residues. V lost 3 bases and J lost 3, with 9 bases in between. Germline assignment: CDR1 LGHNA and CDR2 YSLEER. In DNA form, the CDR3 reads TGCGCCAGCAGCCAGCTTGAAGGCTACGAGCAGTACTTC. Protein product: CASSQLEGYEQYF.

This clone was counted a few times. CDR3 in DNA: TGCGCCAGCAGCCAAGGGCCGACAGATACGCAGTATTTT. Its translation is CASSQGPTDTQYF. The chain carries TRBV5-1 and TRBJ2-3; no reliable D call. V was clipped by 4 bases and J by 3 bases, with 9 bases between them. CDR1 and CDR2 (germline): SGHRS, YFSETQ. This CDR3 spans 13 amino acids. The full variable domain, completed using reference TRBV5-1 and TRBJ2-3, is KAGVTQTPRYLIKTRGQQVTLSCSPISGHRSVSWYQQTPGQGLQFLFEYFSETQRNKGNFPGRFSGRQFSNSRSEMNVSTLELGDSALYLCASSQGPTDTQYFGPGTRLTVL.

The chain employs TRBV5-8 and TRBJ2-1; no reliable D call. The CDR3 runs to 12 residues. V was trimmed by 4 bases and J by 3 bases, leaving 5 bases between them. Per germline, CDR1 SGHTS and CDR2 YDEGEE. The DNA of the CDR3 is TGTGCCAGCAGCACAGACTACAATGAGCAGTTCTTC. Translating gives CASSTDYNEQFF.

The chain combines TRBV5-1 with TRBJ2-5; no firm D call. The CDR3 sequence is 15 residues long. Per the germline V gene, CDR1 is SGHRS and CDR2 is YFSETQ. Trimming removed 0 bases from V and 7 bases from J, with 16 bases in between. CDR3 loop: CASSLDARPPGTQYF. CDR3 nucleotide sequence: TGCGCCAGCAGCTTGGATGCCCGACCTCCGGGGACCCAGTACTTC. Filled out from reference TRBV5-1 and TRBJ2-5, the complete variable domain reads KAGVTQTPRYLIKTRGQQVTLSCSPISGHRSVSWYQQTPGQGLQFLFEYFSETQRNKGNFPGRFSGRQFSNSRSEMNVSTLELGDSALYLCASSLDARPPGTQYFGPGTRLLVL.

The chain combines TRBV30 with TRBJ2-2; D ambiguous. With 4 bases removed from V and 8 bases from J, the gap between germline ends came to 8 bases. The CDR3 spans 11 residues. The germline V gene encodes CDR1 GTSNPN and CDR2 SVGIG (reference sequence). CDR3 protein: CAWTVEGELFF. CDR3 nucleotides: TGTGCCTGGACCGTGGAAGGGGAGCTGTTTTTT.

CDR3 DNA: TGCAGCGTCCACGGGACAGGGGCCCAAGAGACCCAGTACTTC. Translation: CSVHGTGAQETQYF. This rearrangement joins TRBV29-1 to TRBJ2-5; 10 nucleotides agree with TRBD1. Germline V gene sequence: CDR1 SQVTM, CDR2 ANQGSEA. With 6 bases clipped from V and 1 base from J, the junction kept 5 bases outside the gene matches. There are 14 residues in the CDR3.